The 10 T cell receptor beta chains listed next were all sequenced from one sample in a study of Graves' ophthalmopathy and Graves' hyperthyroidism. Transcripts of RNA were the source for amplifying TCR beta CDR3 regions. Amplification began with first-round RT-PCR using HTBI primers, then second-round multiplex PCR was performed. TCRdb itself ran the multiplex PCR reads through MiXCR, one entry per CDR3 protein. The sample contains 350,000 to 450,000 distinct CDR3 sequences, roughly 20% of which appear only once. Material: peripheral blood. The receptor set was obtained from a woman in her late teens or twenties with stable Graves' hyperthyroidism.

With respect to this clonotype: The CDR3 carries no conserved terminal phenylalanine or tryptophan, so it likely arises from a read error. The limits of the CDR3 on the DNA are not certain, so only TCRdb's listed CDR3 is given. The chain couples TRBV27 to TRBJ2-7; the table calls TRBD2, which could not be checked here. 9 amino acids form the CDR3, both terminal residues included. CDR1 and CDR2 (germline): MNHEY, SMNVEV (reference sequence). CDR3 sequence: CASSSGLAG.

This chain connects TRBV5-5 to TRBJ2-7, with a weak D call TRBD1 (5 bases). V lost 3 bases and J 2 bases, leaving 15 bases between the germline ends. CDR3 length: 15 amino acids. Germline CDR1 SGHKS, CDR2 YYEKEE (reference sequence). The CDR3 region is CASSSRPDTPYEQYF. The CDR3 nucleotides read TGTGCCAGCAGCTCTCGCCCGGACACCCCCTACGAGCAGTACTTC.

This clonotype was seen ten or more times. The chain joins TRBV28 to TRBJ2-5; 12 bases line up with TRBD2. The J segment lost 5 bases and the V segment lost 10 bases, leaving 5 bases of the junction unmatched. Germline lookup yields CDR1 MDHEN and CDR2 SYDVKM. The CDR3 consists of 13 residues. The CDR3 loop is CAIRTSGTETQYF. The DNA of the CDR3 is TGTGCCATCAGGACTAGCGGGACCGAGACCCAGTACTTC. Drawing the rest from reference TRBV28 and TRBJ2-5, the complete variable domain is DVKVTQSSRYLVKRTGEKVFLECVQDMDHENMFWYRQDPGLGLRLIYFSYDVKMKEKGDIPEGYSVSREKKERFSLILESASTNQTSMYLCAIRTSGTETQYFGPGTRLLVL.

This clonotype came up many times. CDR3 bases: TGTGCCAGCAGTTACGATCAGCTTAGCACAGATACGCAGTATTTT. Its translation: CASSYDQLSTDTQYF. The chain uses TRBV6-5 and TRBJ2-3, with D unclear. This CDR3 is built from 15 residues. V shed 2 bases and J shed 0 bases, with 9 bases lying between them. CDR1 is MNHEY and CDR2 is SVGAGI in the germline V gene.

This clonotype was detected ten times or more. The genes are TRBV27 and TRBJ2-5; D call uncertain. Trimming cost V 0 bases and J 5 bases, with 10 bases left between them. This CDR3 spans 14 amino acids. From germline, CDR1 is MNHEY and CDR2 SMNVEV (reference sequence). CDR3 in amino acids: CASSLSSPRETQYF. In DNA, the CDR3 is TGTGCCAGCAGTTTATCCTCCCCCCGCGAGACCCAGTACTTC.

The V gene is TRBV5-4, the J gene TRBJ1-1, with a tentative D call TRBD1 (5 bases). V was shortened by 3 bases and J by 2 bases, with 8 bases between the two germline ends. CDR1 is SGHNT and CDR2 is YYREEE in the germline V gene (reference sequence). The CDR3 sequence is 13 residues long. In DNA, the CDR3 is TGTGCCAGCAGCTACGACAGCAACACTGAAGCTTTCTTT. Translation: CASSYDSNTEAFF.

In its sample, this clonotype was seen many times. This chain links TRBV7-2 with TRBJ2-5; D may be TRBD1 (6 bases). V lost 5 bases and J lost 6, with 16 bases in between. Per germline, CDR1 SGHTA and CDR2 FQGNSA. CDR3 length: 14 amino acids. The CDR3 sequence is CASSPPGQRKTQYF. The CDR3 DNA reads TGTGCCAGCAGCCCGCCGGGACAAAGGAAGACCCAGTACTTC.

This clonotype appeared many times. V is TRBV28 and J is TRBJ1-3, with D tentatively TRBD1 (6 bases). Trimming shortened V by 2 bases and J by 4 bases, and 12 bases separated the two germline ends. Germline V gives CDR1 MDHEN, CDR2 SYDVKM. This CDR3 contains 15 residues. CDR3 amino acids: CASSLRGDTGNTIYF. CDR3 sequence (DNA): TGTGCCAGCAGTTTACGGGGGGACACAGGAAACACCATATATTTT.

V usage is TRBV28 and J usage is TRBJ1-2, with D unresolved. The V and J ends lost 4 bases and 2 bases respectively, with 8 bases between them. CDR1 MDHEN and CDR2 SYDVKM come from the germline V gene. This CDR3 spans 13 amino acids. For the CDR3, the DNA is TGTGCCAGCAGTTCTCCGGGGAACTATGGCTACACCTTC. Residues: CASSSPGNYGYTF.

At least ten counts were recorded for this clonotype. The chain uses TRBV7-3 and TRBJ2-2; TRBD2 matches at 10 bases. The CDR3 length is 16 residues. With V trimmed by 1 base and J by 6 bases, 5 bases remained unmatched. Germline V lookup: CDR1 SGHTA, CDR2 FQGTGA. The CDR3 coding sequence is TGTGCCAGCAGCTTAAGTCTAGCGGGAGTTTCCGGGGAGCTGTTTTTT. Translation: CASSLSLAGVSGELFF. The complete variable domain, with remaining parts taken from reference TRBV7-3 and TRBJ2-2, reads GAGVSQTPSNKVTEKGKYVELRCDPISGHTALYWYRQSLGQGPEFLIYFQGTGAADDSGLPNDRFFAVRPEGSVSTLKIQRTERGDSAVYLCASSLSLAGVSGELFFGEGSRLTVL.